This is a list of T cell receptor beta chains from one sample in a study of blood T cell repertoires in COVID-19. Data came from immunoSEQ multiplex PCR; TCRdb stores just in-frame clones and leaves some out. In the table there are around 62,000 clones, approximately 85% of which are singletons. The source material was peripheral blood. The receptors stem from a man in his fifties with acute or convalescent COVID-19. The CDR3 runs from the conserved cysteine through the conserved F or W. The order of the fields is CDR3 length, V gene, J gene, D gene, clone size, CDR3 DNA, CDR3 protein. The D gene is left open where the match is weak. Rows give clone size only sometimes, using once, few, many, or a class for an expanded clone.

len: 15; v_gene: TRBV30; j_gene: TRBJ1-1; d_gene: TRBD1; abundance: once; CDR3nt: TGTGCCTGGAGCTTCGGACAGGACCCTCTCACTGAAGCTTTCTTT; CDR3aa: CAWSFGQDPLTEAFF
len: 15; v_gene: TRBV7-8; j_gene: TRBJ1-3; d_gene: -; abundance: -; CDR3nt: TGTGCCAGCAGCCCGCGACAGTTCTCTGGAAACACCATATATTTT; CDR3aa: CASSPRQFSGNTIYF
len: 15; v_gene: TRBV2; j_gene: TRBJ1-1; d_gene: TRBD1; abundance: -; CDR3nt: TGTGCCAGCACCCTGGGACGGACAGGGAACACTGAAGCTTTCTTT; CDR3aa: CASTLGRTGNTEAFF
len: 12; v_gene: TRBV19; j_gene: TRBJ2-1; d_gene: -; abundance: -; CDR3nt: TGTGCCAGTAGCTTTCCCTACAATGAGCAGTTCTTC; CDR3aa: CASSFPYNEQFF
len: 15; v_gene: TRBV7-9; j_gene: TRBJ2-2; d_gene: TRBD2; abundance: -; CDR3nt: TGTGCCAGCCATCTACGGGGGGATAACACCGGGGAGCTGTTTTTT; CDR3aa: CASHLRGDNTGELFF
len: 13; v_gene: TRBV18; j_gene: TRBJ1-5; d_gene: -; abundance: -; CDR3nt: TGTGCCAGCTCACTCTATAGCAATCAGCCCCAGCATTTT; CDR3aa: CASSLYSNQPQHF
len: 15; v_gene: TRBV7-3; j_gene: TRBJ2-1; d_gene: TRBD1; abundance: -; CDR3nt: TGTGCCAGCAGCCCCGGGACAGCCTCCTACAATGAGCAGTTCTTC; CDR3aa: CASSPGTASYNEQFF
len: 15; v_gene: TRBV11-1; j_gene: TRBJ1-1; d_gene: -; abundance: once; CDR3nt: TGTGCCAGCAGCTTAGCTCAGGGGCGGAACACTGAAGCTTTCTTT; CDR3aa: CASSLAQGRNTEAFF
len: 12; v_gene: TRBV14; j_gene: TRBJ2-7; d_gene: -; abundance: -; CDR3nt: TGTGCCAGCAGCGACAGACCTGGAGAGCAGTACTTC; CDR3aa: CASSDRPGEQYF
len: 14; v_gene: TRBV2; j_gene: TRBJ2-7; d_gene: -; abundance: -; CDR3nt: TGTGCCAGCAGTGGGGGCTGGGGCCAAGACGAGCAGTACTTC; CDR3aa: CASSGGWGQDEQYF
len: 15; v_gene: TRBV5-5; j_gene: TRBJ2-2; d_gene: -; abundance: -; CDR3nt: TGTGCCAGCAGCCTTGGCAGGGGGAACACCGGGGAGCTGTTTTTT; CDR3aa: CASSLGRGNTGELFF